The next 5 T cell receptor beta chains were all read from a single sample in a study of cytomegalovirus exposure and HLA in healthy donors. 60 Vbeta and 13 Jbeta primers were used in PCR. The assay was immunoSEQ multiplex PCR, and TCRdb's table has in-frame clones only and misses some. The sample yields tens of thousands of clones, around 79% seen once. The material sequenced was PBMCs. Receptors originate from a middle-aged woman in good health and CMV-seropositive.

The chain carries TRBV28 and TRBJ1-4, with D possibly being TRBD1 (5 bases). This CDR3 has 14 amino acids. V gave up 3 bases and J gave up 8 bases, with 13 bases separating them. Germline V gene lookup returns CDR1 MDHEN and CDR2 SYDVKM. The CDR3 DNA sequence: TGTGCCAGCAGTTTTCGGCAGGGCCGGGAAAAACTGTTTTTT. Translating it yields CASSFRQGREKLFF. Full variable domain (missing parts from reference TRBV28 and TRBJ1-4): DVKVTQSSRYLVKRTGEKVFLECVQDMDHENMFWYRQDPGLGLRLIYFSYDVKMKEKGDIPEGYSVSREKKERFSLILESASTNQTSMYLCASSFRQGREKLFFGSGTQLSVL.

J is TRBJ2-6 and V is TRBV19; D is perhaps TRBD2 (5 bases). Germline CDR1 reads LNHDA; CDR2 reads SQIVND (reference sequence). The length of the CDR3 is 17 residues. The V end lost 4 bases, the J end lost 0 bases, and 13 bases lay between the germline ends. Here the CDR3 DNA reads TGTGCCAGTAGTAGTGAGGGTTCCCTCTCTGGGGCCAACGTCCTGACTTTC. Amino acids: CASSSEGSLSGANVLTF.

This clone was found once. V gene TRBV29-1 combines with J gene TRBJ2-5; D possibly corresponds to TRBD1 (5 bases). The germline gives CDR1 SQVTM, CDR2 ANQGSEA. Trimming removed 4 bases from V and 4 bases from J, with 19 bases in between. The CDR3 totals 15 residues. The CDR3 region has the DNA TGCAGCGTTGCCCTCGTAACAGGTACTCGAGAGACCCAGTACTTC. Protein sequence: CSVALVTGTRETQYF.

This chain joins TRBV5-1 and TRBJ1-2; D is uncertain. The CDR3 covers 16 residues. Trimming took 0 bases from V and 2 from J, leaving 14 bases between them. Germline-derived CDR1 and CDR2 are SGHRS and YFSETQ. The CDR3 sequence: CASSLDPVRKNYGYTF. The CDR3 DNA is TGCGCCAGCAGCTTGGACCCCGTCAGAAAGAACTATGGCTACACCTTC.

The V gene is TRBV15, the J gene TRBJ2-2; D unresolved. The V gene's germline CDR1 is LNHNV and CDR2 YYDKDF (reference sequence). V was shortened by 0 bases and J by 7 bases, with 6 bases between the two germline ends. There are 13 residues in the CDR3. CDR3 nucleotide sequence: TGTGCCACCAGCAGAGATAGAGTCGGGGAGCTGTTTTTT. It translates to CATSRDRVGELFF.